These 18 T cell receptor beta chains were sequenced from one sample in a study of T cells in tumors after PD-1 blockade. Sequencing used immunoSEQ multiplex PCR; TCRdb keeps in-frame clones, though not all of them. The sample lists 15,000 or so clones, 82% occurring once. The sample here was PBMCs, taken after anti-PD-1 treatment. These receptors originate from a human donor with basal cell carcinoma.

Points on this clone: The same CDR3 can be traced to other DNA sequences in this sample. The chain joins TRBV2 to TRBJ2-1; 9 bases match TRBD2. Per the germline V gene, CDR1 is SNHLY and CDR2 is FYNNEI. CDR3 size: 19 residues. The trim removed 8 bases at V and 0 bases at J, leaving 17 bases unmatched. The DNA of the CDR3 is TGTGCCAGCTGTTACGGGTGGGCGCGGGAGGGGAGCTCCTACAATGAGCAGTTCTTC. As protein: CASCYGWAREGSSYNEQFF.

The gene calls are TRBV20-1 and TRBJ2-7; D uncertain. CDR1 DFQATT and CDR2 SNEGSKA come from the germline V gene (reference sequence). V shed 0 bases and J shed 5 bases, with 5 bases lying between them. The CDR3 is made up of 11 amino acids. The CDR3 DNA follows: TGCAGTGCTAGAGAGTTCCACGAGCAGTACTTC. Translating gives CSAREFHEQYF.

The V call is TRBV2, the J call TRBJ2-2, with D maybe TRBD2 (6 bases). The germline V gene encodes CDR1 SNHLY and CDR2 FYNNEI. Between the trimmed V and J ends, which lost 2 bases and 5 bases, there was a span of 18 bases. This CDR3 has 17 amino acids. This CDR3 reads CASSEYRSSVTTGELFF. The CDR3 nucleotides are TGTGCCAGCAGTGAATATCGATCTAGCGTGACAACCGGGGAGCTGTTTTTT.

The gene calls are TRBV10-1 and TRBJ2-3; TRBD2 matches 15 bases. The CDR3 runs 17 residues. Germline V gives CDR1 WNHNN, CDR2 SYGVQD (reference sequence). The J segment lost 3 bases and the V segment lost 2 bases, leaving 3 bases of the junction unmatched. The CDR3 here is CASSEGLAGGDTDTQYF. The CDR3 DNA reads TGCGCCAGCAGTGAGGGACTAGCGGGAGGGGATACAGATACGCAGTATTTT.

DNA for the CDR3: TGTCCCTGCTGTTATGGGGGGGCGCGGGTGGGGAGCTCCTACAATGAGCAGTTCTTC. This gives the protein CPCCYGGARVGSSYNEQFF. The V call is TRBV2, the J call TRBJ2-1; weak D call: TRBD2 (7 bases). Germline CDR1 SNHLY, CDR2 FYNNEI. The CDR3 runs 19 residues.

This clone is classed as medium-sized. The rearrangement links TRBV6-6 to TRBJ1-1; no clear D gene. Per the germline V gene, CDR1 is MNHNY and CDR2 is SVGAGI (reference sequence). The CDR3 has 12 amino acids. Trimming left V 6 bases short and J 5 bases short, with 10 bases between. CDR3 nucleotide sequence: TGTGCCAGCAGGCTGGAGGAGACTGAAGCTTTCTTT. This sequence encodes CASRLEETEAFF.

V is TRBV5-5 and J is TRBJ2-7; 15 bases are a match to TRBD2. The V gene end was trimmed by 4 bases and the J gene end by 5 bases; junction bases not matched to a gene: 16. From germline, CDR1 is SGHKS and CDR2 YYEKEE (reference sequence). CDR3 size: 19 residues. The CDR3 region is CASSGRGLAGGRPLHEQYF. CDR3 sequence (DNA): TGTGCCAGCAGCGGAAGGGGACTAGCGGGAGGCCGCCCGTTGCACGAGCAGTACTTC.

The CDR3 reads CAISVSGGFYEQYF. As DNA, the CDR3 is TGTGCCATCAGTGTTAGCGGGGGATTCTACGAGCAGTACTTC. The chain recombines TRBV10-3 with TRBJ2-7; 9 positions agree with TRBD2. V was clipped by 4 bases and J by 3 bases; unmatched bases: 4. Germline lookup yields CDR1 ENHRY and CDR2 SYGVKD. This CDR3 contains 14 residues.

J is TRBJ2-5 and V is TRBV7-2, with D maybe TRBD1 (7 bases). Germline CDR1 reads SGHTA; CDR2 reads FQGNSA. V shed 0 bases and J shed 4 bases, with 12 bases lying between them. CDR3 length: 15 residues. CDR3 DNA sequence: TGTGCCAGCAGCTTAGCCGGAGGGGGCGGAGAGACCCAGTACTTC. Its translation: CASSLAGGGGETQYF.

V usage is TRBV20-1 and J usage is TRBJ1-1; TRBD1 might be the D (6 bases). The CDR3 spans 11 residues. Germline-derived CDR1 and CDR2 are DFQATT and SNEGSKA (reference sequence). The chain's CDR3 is CTLGGHTEAFF. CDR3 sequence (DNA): TGCACTTTAGGGGGACACACTGAAGCTTTCTTT.

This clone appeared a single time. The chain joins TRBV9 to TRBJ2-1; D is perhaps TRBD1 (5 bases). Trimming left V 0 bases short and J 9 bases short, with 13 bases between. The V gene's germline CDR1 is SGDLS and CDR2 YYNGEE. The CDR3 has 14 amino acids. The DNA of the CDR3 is TGTGCCAGCAGCGTAGAAGGTACAGGAAGTGAGCAGTTCTTC. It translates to CASSVEGTGSEQFF. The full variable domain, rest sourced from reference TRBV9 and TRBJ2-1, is DSGVTQTPKHLITATGQRVTLRCSPRSGDLSVYWYQQSLDQGLQFLIQYYNGEERAKGNILERFSAQQFPDLHSELNLSSLELGDSALYFCASSVEGTGSEQFFGPGTRLTVL.

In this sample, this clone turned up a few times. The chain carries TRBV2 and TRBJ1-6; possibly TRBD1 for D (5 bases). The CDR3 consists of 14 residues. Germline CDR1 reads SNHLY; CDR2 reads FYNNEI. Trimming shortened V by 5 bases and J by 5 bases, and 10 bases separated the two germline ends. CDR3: CASSPQGHNSPLHF. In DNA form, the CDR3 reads TGTGCCAGCAGTCCCCAGGGACATAATTCACCCCTCCACTTT.

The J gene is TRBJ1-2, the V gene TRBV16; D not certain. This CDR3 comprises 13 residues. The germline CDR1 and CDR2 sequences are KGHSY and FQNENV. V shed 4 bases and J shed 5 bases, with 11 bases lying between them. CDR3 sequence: CASSPRESYGYTF. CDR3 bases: TGTGCCAGCAGCCCTAGAGAATCATATGGCTACACCTTC. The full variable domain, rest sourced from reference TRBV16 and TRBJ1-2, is GEEVAQTPKHLVRGEGQKAKLYCAPIKGHSYVFWYQQVLKNEFKFLISFQNENVFDETGMPKERFSAKCLPNSPCSLEIQATKLEDSAVYFCASSPRESYGYTFGSGTRLTVV.

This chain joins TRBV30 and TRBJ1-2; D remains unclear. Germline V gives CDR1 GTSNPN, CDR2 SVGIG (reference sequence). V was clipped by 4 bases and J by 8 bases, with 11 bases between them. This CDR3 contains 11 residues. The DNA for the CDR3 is TGTGCCTGGAAGGAATGGGGAGGCTACACCTTC. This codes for CAWKEWGGYTF.

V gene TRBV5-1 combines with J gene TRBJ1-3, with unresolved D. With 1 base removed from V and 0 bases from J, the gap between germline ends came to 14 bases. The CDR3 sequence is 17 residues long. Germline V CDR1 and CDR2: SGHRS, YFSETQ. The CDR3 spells CASSLFGNPSSGNTIYF. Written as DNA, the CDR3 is TGCGCCAGCAGCTTGTTTGGAAATCCGAGCTCTGGAAACACCATATATTTT.

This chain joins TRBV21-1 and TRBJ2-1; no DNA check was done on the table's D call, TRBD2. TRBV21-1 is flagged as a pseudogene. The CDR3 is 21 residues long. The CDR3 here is CASSKVSPPLAGAPSFDEQFF. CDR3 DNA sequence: TGTGCCAGCAGCAAAGTTTCCCCTCCTCTAGCGGGAGCCCCCTCCTTCGATGAGCAGTTCTTC.

As DNA, the CDR3 is TGTGCCAGTAGTCCGGGGGCAGCTAATACGCAGTATTTT. Translated: CASSPGAANTQYF. V gene TRBV19 combines with J gene TRBJ2-3, with D perhaps TRBD1 or TRBD2 (6 bases each). Germline CDR1 is LNHDA and CDR2 is SQIVND (reference sequence). The CDR3 consists of 13 residues. Trimming cost V 5 bases and J 7 bases, with 13 bases left between them.

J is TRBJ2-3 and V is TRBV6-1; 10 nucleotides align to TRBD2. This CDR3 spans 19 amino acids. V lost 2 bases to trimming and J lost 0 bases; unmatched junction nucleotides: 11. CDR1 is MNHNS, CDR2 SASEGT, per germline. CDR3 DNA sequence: TGTGCCAGCAGTGAATGGGTAGCGGGAGGTCACCCTAGCACAGATACGCAGTATTTT. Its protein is CASSEWVAGGHPSTDTQYF.